This TCR beta chain was identified in a study of blood T cell repertoires in COVID-19. Looking at the study overall: Sites in the United States, Italy and Spain provided acute and convalescent COVID-19 samples.

Original handling: Using reference gene primer amplification, nucleated cell counts were estimated. Profiled with immunoSEQ multiplex PCR; TCRdb holds only in-frame clones, not every one. From that table come the V and J calls and clone size; the DNA was used to work out D and trimming. Among about 250,000 clones listed, about nine tenths were seen once. This CDR3 has 14 residues. From germline, CDR1 is SGHNT and CDR2 YYREEE (reference sequence). V lost 0 bases to trimming and J lost 2 bases, with 8 bases between them. Sequencing used peripheral blood. The sequence was collected from a woman in her sixties who had recovered from COVID-19. The genes are TRBV5-4 and TRBJ1-2; D is unclear. This chain's CDR3 is CASSLGQRNYGYTF. Here the CDR3 DNA reads TGTGCCAGCAGCTTGGGCCAGAGGAACTATGGCTACACCTTC.